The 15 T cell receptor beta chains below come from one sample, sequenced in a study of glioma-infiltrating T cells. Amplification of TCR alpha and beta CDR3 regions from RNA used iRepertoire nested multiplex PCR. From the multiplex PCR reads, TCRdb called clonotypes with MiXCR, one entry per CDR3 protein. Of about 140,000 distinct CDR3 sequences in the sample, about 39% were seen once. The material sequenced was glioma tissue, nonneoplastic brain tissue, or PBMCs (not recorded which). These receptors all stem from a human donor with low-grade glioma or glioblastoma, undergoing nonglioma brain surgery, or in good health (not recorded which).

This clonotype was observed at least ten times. The chain's CDR3 is CASKGNPTGTDTQYF. CDR3 DNA: TGTGCCAGCAAGGGAAACCCTACTGGGACAGATACGCAGTATTTT. The rearrangement links TRBV6-1 to TRBJ2-3; no firm D call. From germline, CDR1 is MNHNS and CDR2 SASEGT. Trimming stripped 7 bases from V and 3 bases from J, with 17 bases between. CDR3 length: 15 residues.

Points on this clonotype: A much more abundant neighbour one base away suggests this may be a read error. CDR3 protein: CASAIYNVQFF. The CDR3 DNA reads as TGTGCCAGCGCGATTTACAATGTGCAGTTCTTC. The V call is TRBV6-2 or TRBV6-3, the J call TRBJ2-1; the D is unclear. CDR1 and CDR2 from the germline V gene are MNHEY and SVGEGT. The CDR3 is made up of 11 amino acids.

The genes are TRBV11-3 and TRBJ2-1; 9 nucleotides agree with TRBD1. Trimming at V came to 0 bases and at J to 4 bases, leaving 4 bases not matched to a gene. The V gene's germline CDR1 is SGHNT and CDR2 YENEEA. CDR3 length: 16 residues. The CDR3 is CASSLDRDREYNEQFF. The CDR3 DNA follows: TGTGCCAGCAGCTTAGATCGGGACAGGGAGTACAATGAGCAGTTCTTC.

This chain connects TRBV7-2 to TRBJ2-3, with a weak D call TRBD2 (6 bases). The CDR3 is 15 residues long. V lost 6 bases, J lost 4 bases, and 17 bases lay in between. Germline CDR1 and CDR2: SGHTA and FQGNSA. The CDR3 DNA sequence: TGTGCCAGCAGAAAGTTAACGGGAGCGGCAGATACGCAGTATTTT. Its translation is CASRKLTGAADTQYF.

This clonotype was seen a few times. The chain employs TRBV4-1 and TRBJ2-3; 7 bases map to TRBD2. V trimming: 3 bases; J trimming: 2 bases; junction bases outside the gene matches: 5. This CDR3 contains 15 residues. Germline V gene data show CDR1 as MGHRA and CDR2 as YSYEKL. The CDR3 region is CASSHGEGFTDTQYF. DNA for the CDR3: TGCGCCAGCAGCCATGGGGAGGGCTTCACAGATACGCAGTATTTT.

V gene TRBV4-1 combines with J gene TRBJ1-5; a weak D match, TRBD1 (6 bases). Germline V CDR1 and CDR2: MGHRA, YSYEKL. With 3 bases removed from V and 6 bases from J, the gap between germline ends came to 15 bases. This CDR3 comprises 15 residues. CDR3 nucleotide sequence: TGCGCCAGCAGCCAGCTACAGGGCCCGGGTCAGCCCCAGCATTTT. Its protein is CASSQLQGPGQPQHF.

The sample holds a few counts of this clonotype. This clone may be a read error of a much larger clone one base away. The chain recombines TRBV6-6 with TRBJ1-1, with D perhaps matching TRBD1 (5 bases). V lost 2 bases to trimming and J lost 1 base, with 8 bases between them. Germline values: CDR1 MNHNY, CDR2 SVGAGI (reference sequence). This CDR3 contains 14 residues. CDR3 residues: CASSYGGANTEAFF. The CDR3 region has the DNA TGTGCCAGCAGTTACGGGGGTGCGAACACTGAAGCTTTCTTT.

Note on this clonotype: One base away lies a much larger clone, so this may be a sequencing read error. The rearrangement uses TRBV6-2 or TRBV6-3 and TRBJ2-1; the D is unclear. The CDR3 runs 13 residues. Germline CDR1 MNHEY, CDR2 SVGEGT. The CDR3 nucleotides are TGTGCCGGCAGTTACTCGGAGAGCAATGAGCAGTTCTTC. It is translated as CAGSYSESNEQFF.

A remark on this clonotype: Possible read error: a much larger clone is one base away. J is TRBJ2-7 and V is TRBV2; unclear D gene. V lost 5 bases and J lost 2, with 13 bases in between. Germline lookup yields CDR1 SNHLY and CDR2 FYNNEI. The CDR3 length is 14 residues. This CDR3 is CASSFGSTAYEQYF. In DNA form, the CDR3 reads TGTGCCAGCAGTTTTGGCTCCACCGCCTACGAGCAGTACTTC.

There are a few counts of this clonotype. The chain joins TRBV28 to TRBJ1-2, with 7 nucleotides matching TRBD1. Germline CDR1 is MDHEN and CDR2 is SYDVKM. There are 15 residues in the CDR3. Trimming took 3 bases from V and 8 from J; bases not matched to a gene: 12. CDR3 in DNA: TGTGCCAGCAGTTTCTTACCCACAGGGGCTGGGGGCTACACCTTC. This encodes CASSFLPTGAGGYTF.

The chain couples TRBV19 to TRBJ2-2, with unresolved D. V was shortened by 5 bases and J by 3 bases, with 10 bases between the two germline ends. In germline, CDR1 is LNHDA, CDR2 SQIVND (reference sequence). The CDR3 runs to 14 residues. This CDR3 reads CASSSDGYTGELFF. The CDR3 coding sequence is TGTGCCAGTAGTTCGGACGGATACACCGGGGAGCTGTTTTTT. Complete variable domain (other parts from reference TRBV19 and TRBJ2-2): DGGITQSPKYLFRKEGQNVTLSCEQNLNHDAMYWYRQDPGQGLRLIYYSQIVNDFQKGDIAEGYSVSREKKESFPLTVTSAQKNPTAFYLCASSSDGYTGELFFGEGSRLTVL.

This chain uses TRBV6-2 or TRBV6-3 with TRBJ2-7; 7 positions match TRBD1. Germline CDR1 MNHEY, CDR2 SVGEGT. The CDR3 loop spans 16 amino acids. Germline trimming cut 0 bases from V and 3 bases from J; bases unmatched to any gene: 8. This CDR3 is CASSYSKGATYYEQYF. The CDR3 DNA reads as TGTGCCAGCAGTTACTCGAAGGGGGCGACCTACTACGAGCAGTACTTC.

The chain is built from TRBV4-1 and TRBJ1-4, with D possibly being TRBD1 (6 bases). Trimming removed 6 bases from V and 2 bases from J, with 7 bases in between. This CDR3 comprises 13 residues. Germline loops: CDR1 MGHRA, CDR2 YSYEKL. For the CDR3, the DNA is TGCGCCAGCAGAAGGGGGACTAATGAAAAACTGTTTTTT. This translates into CASRRGTNEKLFF.

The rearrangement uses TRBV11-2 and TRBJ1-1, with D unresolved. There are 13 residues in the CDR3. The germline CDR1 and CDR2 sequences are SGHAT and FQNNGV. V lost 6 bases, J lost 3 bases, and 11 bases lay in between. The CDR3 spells CASRFTVDTEAFF. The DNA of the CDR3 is TGTGCCAGCAGGTTTACAGTGGACACTGAAGCTTTCTTT.

The CDR3 reads CASASRDSFMNTEAFF. CDR3 sequence (DNA): TGTGCCAGCGCTTCGAGGGACAGCTTCATGAACACTGAAGCTTTCTTT. The chain couples TRBV27 to TRBJ1-1; 7 bases match TRBD1. Trimming removed 8 bases from V and 0 bases from J; junction bases left unmatched: 12. Germline V lookup: CDR1 MNHEY, CDR2 SMNVEV (reference sequence). The CDR3 contains 16 residues.